These 10 T cell receptor beta chains were sequenced from one sample in a study of regulatory T cells in long-lasting Graves disease. This sample's time point: persistent/refractory GD, antithyroid drugs over 5 years with positive TRAb. The TCR library was made from RNA that had been extracted from PBMCs in TRIzol. With iRepertoire HTBI primers and Arm-PCR of CDR3 regions, TCR beta libraries were built. TCRdb reprocessed the multiplex PCR reads with MiXCR, giving one entry per CDR3 protein. Of 400,000 to 500,000 distinct CDR3 sequences listed, about 22% were seen once; the top ten hold around 13%. Source: peripheral blood mononuclear cells (PBMCs), taken when the disease was refractory, from a patient treated with antithyroid drugs. These receptors all stem from a female donor with Graves disease.

With respect to this clonotype: Because the CDR3's place on the DNA is in doubt, the DNA is left out and the CDR3 is given as listed by TCRdb. This sequence joins TRBV6-2 or TRBV6-3 and TRBJ1-2; TRBD1, as called in the table, went unchecked against the DNA. The CDR3 length is 22 residues, termini included. Per the germline V gene, CDR1 is MNHEY and CDR2 is SVGEGT. CDR3 sequence: CASSYVRGETQYFGPGGGGYTF.

This clonotype occurred many times. The chain couples TRBV6-1 to TRBJ1-2; D is unclear. Germline CDR1 reads MNHNS; CDR2 reads SASEGT. The CDR3 spans 12 residues. V was clipped by 7 bases and J by 7 bases, with 13 bases between them. The CDR3 nucleotides are TGTGCCAGCACCATGGGTAGCGGTGGCTACACCTTC. It is translated as CASTMGSGGYTF.

V and J are TRBV3-1 and TRBJ1-3; no clear D gene. The CDR3 runs 14 residues. V was shortened by 3 bases and J by 0 bases, with 6 bases between the two germline ends. Germline values: CDR1 LGHDT, CDR2 YNNKEL (reference sequence). The DNA for the CDR3 is TGTGCCAGCAGCCATGATTACTCTGGAAACACCATATATTTT. Translation: CASSHDYSGNTIYF.

This chain links TRBV19 with TRBJ1-2, with D possibly TRBD1 on 6 matching bases. This CDR3 is built from 15 residues. The ends were cut back, 3 bases at V and 6 bases at J, with 17 bases in the middle. Germline CDR1 is LNHDA and CDR2 is SQIVND (reference sequence). The CDR3 region is CASSIPEQGWNGYTF. CDR3 in DNA: TGTGCCAGTAGTATCCCAGAACAGGGATGGAATGGCTACACCTTC.

Many counts were recorded for this clonotype. V and J are TRBV6-5 and TRBJ2-5; possible D gene TRBD2, 6 bases. The CDR3 length is 14 residues. From germline, CDR1 is MNHEY and CDR2 SVGAGI. V was shortened by 4 bases and J by 6 bases, with 15 bases between the two germline ends. The CDR3 spells CASSWGDGLQTQYF. In DNA form, the CDR3 reads TGTGCCAGCAGTTGGGGGGACGGTTTGCAGACCCAGTACTTC.

This clonotype was seen a few times. This rearrangement joins TRBV30 to TRBJ1-3; D remains ambiguous. V lost 1 base to trimming and J lost 0 bases, with 10 bases between them. The CDR3 has 15 amino acids. CDR1 GTSNPN and CDR2 SVGIG come from the germline V gene (reference sequence). CDR3 in DNA: TGTGCCTGGAGTGAGGAGGTGGGCTCTGGAAACACCATATATTTT. It is translated as CAWSEEVGSGNTIYF.

This clonotype was detected a few times. The chain couples TRBV5-1 to TRBJ2-1; no clear D gene. Germline values: CDR1 SGHRS, CDR2 YFSETQ. V was trimmed by 7 bases and J by 1 base, leaving 9 bases between them. CDR3 length: 13 amino acids. The CDR3 here is CASRPFSYNEQFF. CDR3 nucleotides: TGCGCCAGCCGCCCCTTTTCCTACAATGAGCAGTTCTTC.

For this clonotype: With only one base between it and a far larger clone, this is likely a read error. The V call is TRBV12-3 or TRBV12-4, the J call TRBJ2-7; TRBD1 aligns across 10 bases. The CDR3 loop spans 14 amino acids. Unmatched junction bases numbered 5, after V lost 6 bases and J lost 3 bases. The CDR3 region has the DNA TGTGCCAGCAGGGAGACAGGGGGCGGCTACGAGCAGTACTTC. Amino acid sequence: CASRETGGGYEQYF.

The chain is built from TRBV7-9 and TRBJ2-7, with a tentative D call TRBD1 (5 bases). Germline V gene data show CDR1 as SEHNR and CDR2 as FQNEAQ (reference sequence). V shed 9 bases and J shed 10 bases, with 28 bases lying between them. The CDR3 contains 15 residues. DNA of the CDR3: TGTGCCAGTGAGGTGGGGATTGGAGTCCAAGGGGCCCAGTACTTC. Translated, it gives CASEVGIGVQGAQYF.

This clonotype occurred a few times. This chain uses TRBV4-3 with TRBJ2-4; D not resolved. The end of the DNA aligns better with TRBJ2-5, so the J call may be wrong. This CDR3 has 13 residues. Germline CDR1 reads LGHNA; CDR2 reads YSLEER. CDR3 sequence reads: CASSQTHLETQYF. The CDR3 DNA is TGCGCCAGCAGCCAAACACACCTCGAGACCCAGTACTTC.